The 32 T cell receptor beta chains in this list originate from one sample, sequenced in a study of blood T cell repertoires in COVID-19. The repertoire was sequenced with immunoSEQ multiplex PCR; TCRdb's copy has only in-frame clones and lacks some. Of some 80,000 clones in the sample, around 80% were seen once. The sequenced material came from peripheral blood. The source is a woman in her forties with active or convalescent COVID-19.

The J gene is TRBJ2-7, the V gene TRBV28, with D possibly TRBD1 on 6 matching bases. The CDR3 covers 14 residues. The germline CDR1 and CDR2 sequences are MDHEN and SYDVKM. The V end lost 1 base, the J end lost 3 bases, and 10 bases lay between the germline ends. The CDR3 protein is CASSLSGTIYEQYF. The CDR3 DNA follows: TGTGCCAGCAGTTTATCAGGGACAATCTACGAGCAGTACTTC.

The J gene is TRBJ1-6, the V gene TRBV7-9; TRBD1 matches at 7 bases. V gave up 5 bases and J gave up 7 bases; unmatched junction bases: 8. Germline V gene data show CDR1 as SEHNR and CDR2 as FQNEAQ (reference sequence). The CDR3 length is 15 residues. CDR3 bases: TGTGCCAGCAGCCTCGACAGGGCGCGAAATTCACCCCTCCACTTT. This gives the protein CASSLDRARNSPLHF.

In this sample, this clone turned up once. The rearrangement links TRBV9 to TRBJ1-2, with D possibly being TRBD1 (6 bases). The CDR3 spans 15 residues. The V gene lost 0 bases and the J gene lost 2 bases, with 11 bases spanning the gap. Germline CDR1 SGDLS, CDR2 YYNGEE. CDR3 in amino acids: CASSVERRGNYGYTF. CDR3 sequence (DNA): TGTGCCAGCAGCGTAGAGCGAAGGGGGAACTATGGCTACACCTTC.

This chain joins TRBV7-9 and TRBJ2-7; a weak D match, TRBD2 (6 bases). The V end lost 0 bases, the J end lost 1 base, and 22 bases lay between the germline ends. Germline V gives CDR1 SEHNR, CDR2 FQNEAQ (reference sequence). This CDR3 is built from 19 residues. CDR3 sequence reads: CASSLAPIGGGLLSYEQYF. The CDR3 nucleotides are TGTGCCAGCAGCTTAGCGCCTATTGGGGGAGGCCTTTTGTCCTACGAGCAGTACTTC.

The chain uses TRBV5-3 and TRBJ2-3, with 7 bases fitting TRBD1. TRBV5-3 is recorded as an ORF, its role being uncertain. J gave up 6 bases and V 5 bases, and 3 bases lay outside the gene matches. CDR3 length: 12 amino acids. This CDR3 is CARSLQGDTQYF. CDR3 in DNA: TGTGCCAGAAGTTTACAGGGGGATACGCAGTATTTT.

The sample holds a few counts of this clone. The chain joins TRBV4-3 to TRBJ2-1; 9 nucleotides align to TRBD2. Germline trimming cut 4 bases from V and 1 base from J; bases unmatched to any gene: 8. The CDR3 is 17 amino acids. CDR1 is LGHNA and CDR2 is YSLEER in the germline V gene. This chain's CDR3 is CASSPSGGTASYNEQFF. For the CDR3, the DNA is TGCGCCAGCAGCCCAAGCGGGGGGACTGCATCCTACAATGAGCAGTTCTTC.

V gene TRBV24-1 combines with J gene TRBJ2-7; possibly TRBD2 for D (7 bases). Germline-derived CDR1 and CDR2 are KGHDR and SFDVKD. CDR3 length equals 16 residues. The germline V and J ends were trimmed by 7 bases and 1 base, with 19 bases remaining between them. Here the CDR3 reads CATSASGGARSYEQYF. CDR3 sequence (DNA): TGTGCCACCAGCGCCTCGGGGGGCGCCCGTTCCTACGAGCAGTACTTC.

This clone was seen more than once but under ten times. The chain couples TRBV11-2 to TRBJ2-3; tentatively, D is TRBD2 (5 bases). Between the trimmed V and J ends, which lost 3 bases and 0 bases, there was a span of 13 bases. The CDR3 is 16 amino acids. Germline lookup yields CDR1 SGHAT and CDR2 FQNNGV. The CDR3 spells CASSLGVAASTDTQYF. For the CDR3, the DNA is TGTGCCAGCAGCTTGGGAGTAGCCGCTAGCACAGATACGCAGTATTTT.

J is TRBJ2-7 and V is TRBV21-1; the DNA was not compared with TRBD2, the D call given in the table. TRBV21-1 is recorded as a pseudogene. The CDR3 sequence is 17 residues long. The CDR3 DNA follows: TGTGCCAGCAGCCGTCCAAGAGCGGGAGGATTGACCTACGAGCAGTACTTC. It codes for CASSRPRAGGLTYEQYF.

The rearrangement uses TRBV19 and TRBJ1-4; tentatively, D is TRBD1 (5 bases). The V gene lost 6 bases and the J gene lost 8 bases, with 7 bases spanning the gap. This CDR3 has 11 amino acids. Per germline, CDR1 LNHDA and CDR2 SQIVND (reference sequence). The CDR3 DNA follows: TGTGCCAGTAGCCGACAGGAAAAACTGTTTTTT. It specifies CASSRQEKLFF.

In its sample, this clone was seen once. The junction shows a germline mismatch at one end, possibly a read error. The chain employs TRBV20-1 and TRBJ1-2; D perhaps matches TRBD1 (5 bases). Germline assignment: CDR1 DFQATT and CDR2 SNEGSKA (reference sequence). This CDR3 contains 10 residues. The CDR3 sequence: CSAREAGRSF. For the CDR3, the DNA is TGCAGTGCTAGAGAGGCGGGGCGAAGCTTC.

The CDR3 protein is CSVELGQAIYGYTF. The CDR3 DNA follows: TGCAGCGTTGAACTGGGGCAGGCGATCTATGGCTACACCTTC. The chain joins TRBV29-1 to TRBJ1-2; D perhaps matches TRBD1 (5 bases). With 2 bases removed from V and 4 bases from J, the gap between germline ends came to 14 bases. The CDR3 runs to 14 residues. CDR1 and CDR2 from the germline V gene are SQVTM and ANQGSEA. The variable domain in full, completed from reference TRBV29-1 and TRBJ1-2, reads SAVISQKPSRDICQRGTSLTIQCQVDSQVTMMFWYRQQPGQSLTLIATANQGSEATYESGFVIDKFPISRPNLTFSTLTVSNMSPEDSSIYLCSVELGQAIYGYTFGSGTRLTVV.

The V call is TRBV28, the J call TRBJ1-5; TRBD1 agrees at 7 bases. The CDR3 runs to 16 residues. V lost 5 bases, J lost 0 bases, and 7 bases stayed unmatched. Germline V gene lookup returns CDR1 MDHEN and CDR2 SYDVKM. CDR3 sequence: CASSQAGTVSNQPQHF. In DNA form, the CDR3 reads TGTGCCAGCAGTCAGGCGGGGACAGTTAGCAATCAGCCCCAGCATTTT.

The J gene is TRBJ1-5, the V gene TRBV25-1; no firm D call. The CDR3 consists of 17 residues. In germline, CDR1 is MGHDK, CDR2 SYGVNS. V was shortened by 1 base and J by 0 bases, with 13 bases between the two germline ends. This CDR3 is CASSESGRGGSNQPQHF. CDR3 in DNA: TGTGCCAGCAGTGAATCAGGACGGGGAGGTAGCAATCAGCCCCAGCATTTT.

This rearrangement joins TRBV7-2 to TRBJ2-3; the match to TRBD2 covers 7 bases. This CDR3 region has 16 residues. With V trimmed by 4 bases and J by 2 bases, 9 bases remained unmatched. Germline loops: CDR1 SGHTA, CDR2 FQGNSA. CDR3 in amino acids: CASSSPGGGPTDTQYF. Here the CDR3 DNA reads TGTGCCAGCAGCTCACCCGGGGGAGGGCCCACAGATACGCAGTATTTT.

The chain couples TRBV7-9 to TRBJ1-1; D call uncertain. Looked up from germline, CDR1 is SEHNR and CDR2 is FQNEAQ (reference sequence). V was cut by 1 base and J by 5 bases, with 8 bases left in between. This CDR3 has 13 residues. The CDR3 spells CASSLGGVTEAFF. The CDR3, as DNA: TGTGCCAGCAGCTTAGGCGGCGTTACTGAAGCTTTCTTT.

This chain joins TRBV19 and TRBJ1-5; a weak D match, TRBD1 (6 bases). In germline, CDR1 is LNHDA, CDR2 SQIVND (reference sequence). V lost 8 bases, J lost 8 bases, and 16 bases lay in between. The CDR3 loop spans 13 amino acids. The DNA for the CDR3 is TGTGCCAGTGCGGACAGAGAGGTTAAGCCCCAGCATTTT. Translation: CASADREVKPQHF.

CDR3 amino acids: CASSYPVGQGFYEQYF. CDR3 sequence (DNA): TGTGCCAGCAGTTACCCTGTAGGACAGGGCTTCTACGAGCAGTACTTC. This rearrangement joins TRBV6-2 or TRBV6-3 to TRBJ2-7; the match to TRBD1 covers 8 bases. The trim removed 2 bases at V and 3 bases at J, leaving 9 bases unmatched. CDR1 and CDR2 from the germline V gene are MNHEY and SVGEGT. There are 16 residues in the CDR3.

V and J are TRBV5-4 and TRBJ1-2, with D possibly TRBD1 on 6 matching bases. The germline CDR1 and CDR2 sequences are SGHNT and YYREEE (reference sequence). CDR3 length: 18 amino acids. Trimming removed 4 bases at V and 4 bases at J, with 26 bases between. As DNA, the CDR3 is TGTGCCAGCAGCCCCGGGGGGCAGGGCGGGGCCGCGCTCTATGGCTACACCTTC. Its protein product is CASSPGGQGGAALYGYTF.

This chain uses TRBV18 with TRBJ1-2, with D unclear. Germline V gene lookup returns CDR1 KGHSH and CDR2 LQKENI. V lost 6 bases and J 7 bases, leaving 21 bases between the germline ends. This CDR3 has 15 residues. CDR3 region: CASSMGQRTSFGYTF. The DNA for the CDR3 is TGTGCCAGCTCCATGGGCCAGCGGACTTCCTTTGGCTACACCTTC.

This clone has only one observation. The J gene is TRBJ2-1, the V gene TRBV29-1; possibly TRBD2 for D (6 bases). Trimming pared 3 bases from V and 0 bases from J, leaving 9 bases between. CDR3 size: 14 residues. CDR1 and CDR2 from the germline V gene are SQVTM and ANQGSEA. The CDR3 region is CSVDRGSSYNEQFF. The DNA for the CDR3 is TGCAGCGTTGATCGGGGGAGCTCCTACAATGAGCAGTTCTTC.

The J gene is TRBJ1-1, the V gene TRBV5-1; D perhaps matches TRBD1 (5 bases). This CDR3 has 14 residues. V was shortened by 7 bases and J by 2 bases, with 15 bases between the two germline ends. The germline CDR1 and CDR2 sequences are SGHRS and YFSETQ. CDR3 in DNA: TGCGCCAGCGCCCCGTGGACATCCAACACTGAAGCTTTCTTT. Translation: CASAPWTSNTEAFF.

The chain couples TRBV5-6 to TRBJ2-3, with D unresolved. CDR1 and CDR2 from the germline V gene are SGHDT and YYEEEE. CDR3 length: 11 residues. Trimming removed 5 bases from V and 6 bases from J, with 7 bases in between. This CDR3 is CASRRSDTQYF. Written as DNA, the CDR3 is TGTGCCAGCAGGAGGTCGGATACGCAGTATTTT.

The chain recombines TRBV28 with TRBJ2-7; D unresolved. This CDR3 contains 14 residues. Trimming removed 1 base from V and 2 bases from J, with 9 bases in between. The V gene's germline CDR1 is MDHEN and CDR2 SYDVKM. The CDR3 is CASSLFVLAYEQYF. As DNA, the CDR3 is TGTGCCAGCAGTTTATTCGTCCTAGCCTACGAGCAGTACTTC. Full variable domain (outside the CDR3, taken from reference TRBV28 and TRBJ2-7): DVKVTQSSRYLVKRTGEKVFLECVQDMDHENMFWYRQDPGLGLRLIYFSYDVKMKEKGDIPEGYSVSREKKERFSLILESASTNQTSMYLCASSLFVLAYEQYFGPGTRLTVT.

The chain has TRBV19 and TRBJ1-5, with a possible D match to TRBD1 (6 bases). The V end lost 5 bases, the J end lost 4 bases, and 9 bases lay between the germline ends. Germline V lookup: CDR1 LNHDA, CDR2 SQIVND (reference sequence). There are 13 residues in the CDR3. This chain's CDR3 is CASSLDRNQPQHF. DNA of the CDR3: TGTGCCAGTAGTCTTGACAGGAATCAGCCCCAGCATTTT.

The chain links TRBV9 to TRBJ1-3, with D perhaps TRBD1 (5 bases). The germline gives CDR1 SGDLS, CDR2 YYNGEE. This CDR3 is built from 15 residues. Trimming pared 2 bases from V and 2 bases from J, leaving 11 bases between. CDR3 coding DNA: TGTGCCAGCAGCGTGGCGGGGCCGGCTGGAAACACCATATATTTT. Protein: CASSVAGPAGNTIYF.

The CDR3 loop reads CASSSSPGQGVPGELFF. The CDR3 bases are TGTGCCAGCAGCTCCTCTCCGGGACAGGGAGTCCCCGGGGAGCTGTTTTTT. V gene TRBV11-3 combines with J gene TRBJ2-2, with 9 nucleotides matching TRBD1. V trimming: 4 bases; J trimming: 6 bases; junction bases outside the gene matches: 12. The CDR3 is 17 amino acids. Germline-derived CDR1 and CDR2 are SGHNT and YENEEA.

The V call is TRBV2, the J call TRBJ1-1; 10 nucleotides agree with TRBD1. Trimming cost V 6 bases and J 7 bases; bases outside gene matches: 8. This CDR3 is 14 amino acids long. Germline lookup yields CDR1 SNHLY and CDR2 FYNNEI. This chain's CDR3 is CASRKGTGAGEAFF. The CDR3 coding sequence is TGTGCCAGCAGGAAGGGGACAGGGGCGGGTGAAGCTTTCTTT. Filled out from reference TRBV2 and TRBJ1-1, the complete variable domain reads EPEVTQTPSHQVTQMGQEVILRCVPISNHLYFYWYRQILGQKVEFLVSFYNNEISEKSEIFDDQFSVERPDGSNFTLKIRSTKLEDSAMYFCASRKGTGAGEAFFGQGTRLTVV.

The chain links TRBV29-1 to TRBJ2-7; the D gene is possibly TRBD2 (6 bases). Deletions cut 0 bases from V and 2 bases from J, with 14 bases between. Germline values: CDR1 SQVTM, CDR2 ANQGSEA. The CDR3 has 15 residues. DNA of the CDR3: TGCAGCGTTGAAGAGGGAGGTCGAAATACCTACGAGCAGTACTTC. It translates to CSVEEGGRNTYEQYF.

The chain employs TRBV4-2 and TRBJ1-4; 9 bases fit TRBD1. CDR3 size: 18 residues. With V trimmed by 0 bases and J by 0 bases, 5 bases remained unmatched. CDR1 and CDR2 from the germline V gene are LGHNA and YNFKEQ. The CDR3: CASSQDWGTGTTNEKLFF. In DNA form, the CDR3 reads TGTGCCAGCAGCCAAGATTGGGGGACAGGGACAACTAATGAAAAACTGTTTTTT.

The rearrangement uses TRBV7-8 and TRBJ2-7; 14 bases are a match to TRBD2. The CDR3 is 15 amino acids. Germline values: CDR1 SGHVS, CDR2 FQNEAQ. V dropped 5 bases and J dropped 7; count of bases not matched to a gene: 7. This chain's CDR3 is CASSVTSGGAEEQYF. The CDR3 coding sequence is TGTGCCAGCAGCGTGACTAGCGGGGGGGCTGAAGAGCAGTACTTC. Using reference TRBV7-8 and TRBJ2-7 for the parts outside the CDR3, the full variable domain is GAGVSQSPRYKVAKRGQDVALRCDPISGHVSLFWYQQALGQGPEFLTYFQNEAQLDKSGLPSDRFFAERPEGSVSTLKIQRTQQEDSAVYLCASSVTSGGAEEQYFGPGTRLTVT.

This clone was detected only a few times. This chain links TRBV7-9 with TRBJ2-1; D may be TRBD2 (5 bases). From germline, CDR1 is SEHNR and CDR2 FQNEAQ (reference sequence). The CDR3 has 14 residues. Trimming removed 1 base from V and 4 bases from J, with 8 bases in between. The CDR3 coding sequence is TGTGCCAGCAGCTTAGAAGGACTGTACAATGAGCAGTTCTTC. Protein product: CASSLEGLYNEQFF.